The sequence of this TCR beta chain was determined in a study of memory CD4+ T cells and cytomegalovirus serostatus. Study overall: Of the healthy Belgian adults, several were CMV seropositive and about 24 seronegative. The study, taken as a whole, reports: Suggested: most of the CMV-linked TCR signature lies in CD4+ memory cells.

Only in-frame clones appear in the TCRdb table, and some are missing; sequencing was by immunoSEQ multiplex PCR. The data contain 45,000 to 70,000 clones, 82% of them singletons. The sort gate was single viable CD3+CD4+CD8-CD45RO+ cells for memory CD4+ T cells. Donors' CMV status reflects serum IgG against pp150, pp28, p38, p52. As concerns this clone: Antigen specificity is unknown.

Germline lookup yields CDR1 MDHEN and CDR2 SYDVKM. This CDR3 contains 15 residues. Trimming took 6 bases from V and 4 from J; bases not matched to a gene: 5. The chain recombines TRBV28 with TRBJ2-7; TRBD2 matches 14 bases. What was sequenced was memory CD4+ T cells from blood. This clonotype was sampled from an adult in good health and CMV-seronegative. Some clones in this sample may be carry-over from other donors' samples. CDR3 DNA: TGTGCCAGCAGAGATGGACTAGCGGGAGGATACGAGCAGTACTTC. Protein sequence: CASRDGLAGGYEQYF.